This paragraph reports one T cell receptor (beta chain). The sample belongs to a study of blood T cell repertoires in COVID-19. Study-level background: PBMCs, B-cell-depleted T cells, or T cells provided the cDNA or gDNA that made up the material.

Authors' data handling: Cell counts per sample came from amplifying reference gene primers. Repertoires were generated with immunoSEQ multiplex PCR, while TCRdb's copy carries only in-frame clones and drops some. The V and J calls and the clone size are those of that table, but D and trimming were determined from the DNA. The sample has some 130,000 clones, approximately 74% seen once; the top ten hold less than 2.5%. The sequencing input was peripheral blood. The TCR comes from a woman in her 70s with acute or convalescent COVID-19.

In DNA, the CDR3 is TGCGCCAGCAGCTTGGAGGTCACAGGGGCTAACTATGGCTACACCTTC. Amino acid sequence: CASSLEVTGANYGYTF. The chain combines TRBV5-1 with TRBJ1-2; the match to TRBD1 covers 7 bases. From germline, CDR1 is SGHRS and CDR2 YFSETQ. Germline trimming cut 0 bases from V and 0 bases from J; bases unmatched to any gene: 5. This CDR3 has 16 amino acids.